This entry is about one T cell receptor beta chain. What it recognizes is unknown. These data belong to a study of OX40 agonist ivuxolimab in advanced cancers. Study as a whole: It was ivuxolimab, an agonistic anti-OX40 (CD134) antibody, that patients were treated with.

Germline assignment: CDR1 SGHVS and CDR2 FQNEAQ. The CDR3 is 15 amino acids. The germline V and J ends were trimmed by 1 base and 0 bases, with 6 bases remaining between them. Overall study results and limits: By week 6 at 0.1 to 3.0 mg/kg, blood CD4+ and CD8+ T cells had expanded clonally.

Using immunoSEQ multiplex PCR, the repertoire was profiled, and TCRdb retains in-frame clones only, with some absent. This table has 90,000 to 130,000 clones, approximately 89% appearing once. This material consisted of CD4+ or CD8+ T cells sorted from blood, taken in a trial of the OX40 agonist ivuxolimab. The J gene is TRBJ1-4, the V gene TRBV7-8; D remains unclear. The origin of this receptor is an adult with an advanced solid tumor such as melanoma, head and neck, liver or kidney cancer. CDR3 region: CASSLDGATNEKLFF. The CDR3 nucleotides are TGTGCCAGCAGCTTAGATGGTGCAACTAATGAAAAACTGTTTTTT.